This is a list of T cell receptor beta chains from one sample in a study of cytomegalovirus exposure and HLA in healthy donors. Only in-frame clones appear in the TCRdb table, and some are missing; sequencing was by immunoSEQ multiplex PCR. The table lists roughly 110,000 clones, about two thirds of them singletons. The sequenced sample consisted of PBMCs. The source is a female donor in good health and CMV-seronegative. Both conserved end residues are part of each CDR3.

j_gene,v_gene,CDR3aa
TRBJ2-4,TRBV15,CATSTRMAKNIQYF
TRBJ2-3,TRBV6-4,CASSALLAGGNFGATDTQYF
TRBJ1-6,TRBV6-5,CASSPGTPYSPLHF
TRBJ2-5,TRBV14,CASSQEGGLPWETQYF
TRBJ1-4,TRBV7-3,CASSLQGLWGKTVF
TRBJ1-1,TRBV6-1,CASSMDRGLQAFF
TRBJ2-5,TRBV6-5,CASSRGVGETQYF
TRBJ2-2,TRBV10-2,CASTLAGPGELFF
TRBJ2-7,TRBV2,CASRYTGGSSYEQYF
TRBJ2-7,TRBV5-1,CASSLEGVRTYEQYF
TRBJ1-1,TRBV30,CAWSLQYEAFF
TRBJ2-1,TRBV4-1,CASSTAGDEKNEQFF
TRBJ2-1,TRBV30,CAWSVRQDYSEQFF
TRBJ2-1,TRBV7-2,CASSPRTSSYNEQFF
TRBJ2-1,TRBV7-6,CASSLAPRAGTGAANEQFF